This T cell receptor (beta chain) was documented in a study of shared clonotypes between healthy human individuals. CDR3 length: 17 amino acids. V shed 4 bases, J shed 3 bases, and the junction held 8 bases outside the gene matches. Germline CDR1 SGHTA, CDR2 FQGNSA. Sequencing was performed with immunoSEQ multiplex PCR; in TCRdb, only in-frame clones are kept and a portion is missing. The profile shows about 2.4 million clones, around 90% of them singletons. The source is a man younger than 35 in good health. The sequenced material came from naive CD4+ T cells sorted from blood. Subset here: CD45RA+ positively selected. The V call is TRBV7-2, the J call TRBJ2-3; 12 positions agree with TRBD2. The CDR3, as DNA: TGTGCCAGCAGCTCGGGGCTAGCGGGAGGGTGGACAGATACGCAGTATTTT. Protein product: CASSSGLAGGWTDTQYF. Full variable domain (missing parts from reference TRBV7-2 and TRBJ2-3): GAGVSQSPSNKVTEKGKDVELRCDPISGHTALYWYRQSLGQGLEFLIYFQGNSAPDKSGLPSDRFSAERTGGSVSTLTIQRTQQEDSAVYLCASSSGLAGGWTDTQYFGPGTRLTVL.